The T cell receptor beta chain described here comes from a study of blood T cell repertoires in COVID-19. Study-level background: From the United States, Italy and Spain came samples of acute and convalescent COVID-19. PBMCs, B-cell-depleted T cells, or T cells were the source of the cDNA or gDNA that made up the material.

Methods used by the authors: Reference gene primer amplification yielded estimated nucleated cell counts. Libraries were prepared by immunoSEQ multiplex PCR; TCRdb keeps only in-frame clonotypes and omits some of them. The DNA was the basis for D and trimming; V, J and clone size are from that table. There are approximately 34,000 clones in the sample; 87% occur only once, and about an eighth lies in the top ten. Germline CDR1 LNHDA, CDR2 SQIVND (reference sequence). This CDR3 region has 11 residues. Trimming cost V 4 bases and J 5 bases, with 5 bases left between them. Sequenced material: peripheral blood. This receptor was obtained from a man aged 55 to 70 with active COVID-19. The V call is TRBV19, the J call TRBJ1-1; D is uncertain. The DNA of the CDR3 is TGTGCCAGTAGTACCGGGACTGAAGCTTTCTTT. Its protein is CASSTGTEAFF.